This T cell receptor beta chain was recorded in a study of glioma-infiltrating T cells. Study-wide results and limits: Gliomas, especially low-grade, showed above-expected tissue-blood divergence; non-neoplastic patients showed below.

Note on this clonotype: The target antigen is unknown. With a much larger clone just one base away, this may be a read error.

The CDR3 has 13 residues. Germline assignment: CDR1 MNHEY and CDR2 SMNVEV (reference sequence). Trimming shortened V by 3 bases and J by 2 bases, and 5 bases separated the two germline ends. The iRepertoire nested amplicon-rescue multiplex PCR amplified TCR alpha and beta CDR3s from RNA. Input was 100-400 ng of tissue mRNA or PBMC total RNA. TCRdb reprocessed the multiplex PCR reads via MiXCR and lists one record per CDR3 protein. The table has around 130,000 distinct CDR3 sequences, around 25% seen once. This sequence originates from a human donor with low-grade glioma or glioblastoma, undergoing nonglioma brain surgery, or in good health (not recorded which). The chain links TRBV27 to TRBJ1-5, with D hard to call. Material: glioma tissue, nonneoplastic brain tissue, or PBMCs (not recorded which). DNA for the CDR3: TGTGCCAGCAGTTTGAAGTGCAATCAGCCCCAGCATTTT. This sequence encodes CASSLKCNQPQHF.